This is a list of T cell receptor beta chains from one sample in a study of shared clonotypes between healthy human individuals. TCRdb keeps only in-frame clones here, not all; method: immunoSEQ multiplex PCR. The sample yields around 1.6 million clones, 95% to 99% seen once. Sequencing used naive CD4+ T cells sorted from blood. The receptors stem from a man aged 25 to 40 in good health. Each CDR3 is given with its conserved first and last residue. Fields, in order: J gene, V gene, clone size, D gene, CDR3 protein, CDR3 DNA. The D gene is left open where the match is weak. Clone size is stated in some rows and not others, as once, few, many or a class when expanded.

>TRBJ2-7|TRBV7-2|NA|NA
CASSLLRGSLNLSNF
TGTGCCAGCAGCTTATTAAGGGGATCACTAAACTTATCGAACTTC
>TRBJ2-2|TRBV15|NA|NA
CATSRDWQGVTGELFF
TGTGCCACCAGCAGAGATTGGCAGGGTGTTACCGGGGAGCTGTTTTTT
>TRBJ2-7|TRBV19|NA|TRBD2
CASSTGLAGVYEQYF
TGTGCCAGTAGTACGGGACTAGCGGGAGTATACGAGCAGTACTTC
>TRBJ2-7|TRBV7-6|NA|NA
CVLVGEFGNYEQYF
TGTGTTTTAGTTGGGGAGTTCGGGAACTACGAGCAGTACTTC
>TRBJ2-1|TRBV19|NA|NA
CASSILVGGHDEQFF
TGTGCCAGTAGTATTCTGGTGGGGGGACACGATGAGCAGTTCTTC
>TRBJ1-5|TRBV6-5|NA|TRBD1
CASRSTGGRYQPQHF
TGTGCCAGCAGGAGCACAGGGGGCCGGTATCAGCCCCAGCATTTT
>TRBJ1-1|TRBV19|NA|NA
CASKDEDSRDTEAFF
TGTGCCAGTAAGGATGAGGATTCGCGAGACACTGAAGCTTTCTTT
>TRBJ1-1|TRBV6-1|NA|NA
CASKVGGGSTEAFF
TGTGCCAGCAAGGTTGGGGGAGGTAGCACTGAAGCTTTCTTT
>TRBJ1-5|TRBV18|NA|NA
CASSRGQNQPQHF
TGTGCCAGCTCGCGTGGACAGAATCAGCCCCAGCATTTT
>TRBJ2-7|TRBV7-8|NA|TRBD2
CASSRKRLAINYEQYF
TGTGCCAGCAGCCGCAAGAGACTAGCGATAAACTACGAGCAGTACTTC
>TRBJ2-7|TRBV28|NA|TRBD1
CASSLFRAGGLEQYF
TGTGCCAGCAGTTTATTTCGGGCAGGGGGTCTCGAGCAGTACTTC
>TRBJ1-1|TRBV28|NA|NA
CASSFSRPGTGMTEAFF
TGTGCCAGCAGTTTTTCGAGGCCCGGAACAGGGATGACTGAAGCTTTCTTT
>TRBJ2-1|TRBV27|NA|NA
CASTQGREKLEQFF
TGTGCCAGCACCCAGGGACGGGAGAAACTTGAGCAGTTCTTC
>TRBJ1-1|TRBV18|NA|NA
CASSPPDGLNTEAFF
TGTGCCAGCTCACCACCGGACGGATTGAACACTGAAGCTTTCTTT
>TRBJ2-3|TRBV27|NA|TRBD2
CASSFISGRADTQYF
TGTGCCAGCAGTTTTATTAGCGGGAGAGCAGATACGCAGTATTTT
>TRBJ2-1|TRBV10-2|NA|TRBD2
CASSVLAGYNEQFF
TGCGCCAGCAGTGTACTAGCGGGATACAATGAGCAGTTCTTC
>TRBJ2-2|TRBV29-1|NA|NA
CSVAFWAGTTGELFF
TGCAGCGTTGCATTTTGGGCAGGGACCACCGGGGAGCTGTTTTTT
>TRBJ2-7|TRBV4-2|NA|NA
CASSQDGRSEQYF
TGTGCCAGCAGCCAAGACGGGCGTAGCGAGCAGTACTTC
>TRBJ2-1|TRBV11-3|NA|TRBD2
CASSFSGRFNEQFF
TGTGCCAGCAGCTTTAGCGGGAGGTTCAATGAGCAGTTCTTC
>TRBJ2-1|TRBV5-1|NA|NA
CASSLGRGYNEQFF
TGCGCCAGCAGCTTGGGTCGAGGGTACAATGAGCAGTTCTTC
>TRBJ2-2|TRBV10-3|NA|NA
CAINRATGELFF
TGTGCCATCAACAGGGCCACCGGGGAGCTGTTTTTT
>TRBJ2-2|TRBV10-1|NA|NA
CASMNTDTGELFF
TGCGCCAGCATGAACACTGACACCGGGGAGCTGTTTTTT
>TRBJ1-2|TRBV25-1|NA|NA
CASSVVGLSGGYTF
TGTGCCAGCAGTGTTGTGGGTTTATCTGGTGGCTACACCTTC
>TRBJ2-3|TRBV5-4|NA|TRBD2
CASSRNAGVTRDTQYF
TGTGCCAGCAGCCGGAATGCGGGAGTCACAAGGGATACGCAGTATTTT
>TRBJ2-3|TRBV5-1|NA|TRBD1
CASSQDRGSTDTQYF
TGCGCCAGCAGCCAAGACAGGGGGAGCACAGATACGCAGTATTTT
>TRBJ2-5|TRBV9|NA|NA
CASSVMSGARQETQYF
TGTGCCAGCAGCGTAATGAGCGGAGCGCGCCAAGAGACCCAGTACTTC
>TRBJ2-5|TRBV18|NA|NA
CASSLLRETQYF
TGTGCCAGCTCACTTTTACGGGAGACCCAGTACTTC
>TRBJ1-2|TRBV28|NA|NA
CASRGATYGYTF
TGTGCCAGCAGGGGGGCCACTTATGGCTACACCTTC
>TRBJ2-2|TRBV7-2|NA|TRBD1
CASSRQGNTGELFF
TGTGCCAGCAGCCGACAGGGGAACACCGGGGAGCTGTTTTTT
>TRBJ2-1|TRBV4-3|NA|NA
CASSWRGRVNEQFF
TGCGCCAGCAGTTGGAGGGGCAGGGTCAATGAGCAGTTCTTC
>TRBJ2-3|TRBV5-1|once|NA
CASSFDTPDTQYF
TGCGCCAGCAGCTTCGACACCCCAGATACGCAGTATTTT
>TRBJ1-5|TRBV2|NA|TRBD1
CASGRQGENQPQHF
TGTGCCAGCGGACGACAGGGAGAGAATCAGCCCCAGCATTTT
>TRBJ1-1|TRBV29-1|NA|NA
CSVVRQQMMNTEAFF
TGCAGCGTTGTGAGGCAACAGATGATGAACACTGAAGCTTTCTTT
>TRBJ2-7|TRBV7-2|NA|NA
CASSTGRPYSYEQYF
TGTGCCAGCAGCACTGGCCGGCCTTACTCCTACGAGCAGTACTTC
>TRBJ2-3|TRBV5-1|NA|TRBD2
CASSPHGSGRAPSTDTQYF
TGCGCCAGCAGCCCACATGGTAGCGGGAGGGCCCCTAGCACAGATACGCAGTATTTT
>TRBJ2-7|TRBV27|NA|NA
CASSLRLGPSYEQYF
TGTGCCAGCAGTTTAAGGTTGGGCCCCTCCTACGAGCAGTACTTC
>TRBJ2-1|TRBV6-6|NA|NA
CASSSAGGSYNEQFF
TGTGCCAGCAGTTCCGCCGGGGGATCCTACAATGAGCAGTTCTTC
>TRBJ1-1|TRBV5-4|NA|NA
CASSKDVLAQYTEAFF
TGTGCCAGCAGCAAGGACGTGCTGGCACAGTACACTGAAGCTTTCTTT
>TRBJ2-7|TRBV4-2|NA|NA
CASSQDEFVYEQYF
TGTGCCAGCAGCCAAGACGAGTTCGTCTACGAGCAGTACTTC
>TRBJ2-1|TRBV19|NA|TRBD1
CASSPFGQGASLEQFF
TGTGCCAGTAGTCCCTTCGGACAGGGGGCGTCCTTAGAGCAGTTCTTC
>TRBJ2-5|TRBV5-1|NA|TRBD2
CASSSGLALRETQYF
TGCGCCAGCAGCTCTGGACTAGCGCTGAGAGAGACCCAGTACTTC
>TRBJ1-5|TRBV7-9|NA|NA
CASSPGERSNQPQHF
TGTGCCAGCAGCCCCGGGGAGCGTAGCAATCAGCCCCAGCATTTT
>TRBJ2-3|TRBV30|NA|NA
CAFLFRGGRTDTQYF
TGTGCCTTTCTCTTCCGGGGAGGACGCACAGATACGCAGTATTTT
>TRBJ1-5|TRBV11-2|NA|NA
CASSSGIDQPQHF
TGTGCCAGCAGCTCTGGTATCGATCAGCCCCAGCATTTT
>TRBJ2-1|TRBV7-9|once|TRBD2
CASSGPGLANNEQFF
TGTGCCAGCAGCGGTCCGGGACTAGCAAACAATGAGCAGTTCTTC
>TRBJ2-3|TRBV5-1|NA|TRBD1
CASSLGQGTVTDTQYF
TGCGCCAGCAGCTTGGGACAGGGAACTGTAACAGATACGCAGTATTTT
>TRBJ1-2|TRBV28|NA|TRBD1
CASSLDRALGDGYTF
TGTGCCAGCAGTTTGGACAGGGCCCTTGGAGATGGCTACACCTTC
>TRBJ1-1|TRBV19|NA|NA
CASSNGRGRTEAFF
TGTGCCAGTTCTAATGGTCGGGGTCGGACTGAAGCTTTCTTT
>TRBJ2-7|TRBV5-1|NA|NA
CASSLDGSPIGEQYF
TGCGCCAGCAGCTTGGATGGGAGCCCTATTGGCGAGCAGTACTTC
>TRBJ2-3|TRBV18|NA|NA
CASSPQYTDTQYF
TGTGCCAGCTCACCACAATACACAGATACGCAGTATTTT
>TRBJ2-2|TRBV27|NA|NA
CASSLTRPQGPGELFF
TGTGCCAGCAGTTTAACCAGGCCTCAGGGACCCGGGGAGCTGTTTTTT
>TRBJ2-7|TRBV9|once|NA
CASSVGPFSYEQYF
TGTGCCAGCAGCGTAGGCCCTTTCTCCTACGAGCAGTACTTC
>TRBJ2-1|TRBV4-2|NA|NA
CASSLGEVGRYNEQFF
TGTGCCAGCAGCCTTGGGGAGGTGGGGAGGTACAATGAGCAGTTCTTC
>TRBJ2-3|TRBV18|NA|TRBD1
CASSPIPGQIDTQYF
TGTGCCAGCTCACCGATACCGGGACAGATAGATACGCAGTATTTT
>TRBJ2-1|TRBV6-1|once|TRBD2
CASSEPAGVLNEQFF
TGTGCCAGCAGTGAACCAGCGGGAGTACTGAATGAGCAGTTCTTC